Below, 24 T cell receptor beta chains from the same sample are listed, as sequenced in a study of cytomegalovirus exposure and HLA in healthy donors. The PCR employed 60 Vbeta primers together with 13 Jbeta primers. The table came from immunoSEQ multiplex PCR; TCRdb's copy has only in-frame clones and leaves some out. The table lists some 190,000 clones, 65% to 85% of them singletons, with 1.7% in the top ten. Sequencing used PBMCs. The source is a man aged 35 to 55 in good health and CMV-seropositive.

The chain couples TRBV5-1 to TRBJ1-2; tentatively, D is TRBD1 (5 bases). CDR3 size: 14 residues. Germline loops: CDR1 SGHRS, CDR2 YFSETQ. Trimming stripped 4 bases from V and 7 bases from J, with 17 bases between. The CDR3 DNA sequence: TGCGCCAGCAGCCCGGGCGGCGGGGGGAGTGGCTACACCTTC. The encoded protein is CASSPGGGGSGYTF.

This clone has a handful of counts. V is TRBV6-5 and J is TRBJ1-3; a weak D match, TRBD1 (6 bases). V lost 7 bases and J 1 base, leaving 11 bases between the germline ends. CDR3 size: 14 residues. The V gene's germline CDR1 is MNHEY and CDR2 SVGAGI. The CDR3 is CASTVDRSGNTIYF. The CDR3 coding sequence is TGTGCCAGCACCGTTGACAGGTCTGGAAACACCATATATTTT.

This clone has just one count. The V and J genes are TRBV2 and TRBJ1-2; 10 nucleotides agree with TRBD1. With V trimmed by 6 bases and J by 8 bases, 6 bases remained unmatched. CDR3 size: 13 residues. Looked up from germline, CDR1 is SNHLY and CDR2 is FYNNEI. The CDR3 region is CASRGQGSGGYTF. In DNA form, the CDR3 reads TGTGCCAGCAGGGGACAGGGGAGCGGCGGCTACACCTTC.

The gene calls are TRBV6-5 and TRBJ2-3; a possible D gene is TRBD1 (6 bases). V lost 5 bases and J 5 bases, leaving 11 bases between the germline ends. Germline V CDR1 and CDR2: MNHEY, SVGAGI. The CDR3 contains 13 residues. The CDR3 spells CASSGQSEDTQYF. The CDR3 DNA is TGTGCCAGCAGTGGACAGAGCGAAGATACGCAGTATTTT.

This clone was detected a few times. The rearrangement joins TRBV7-2 to TRBJ1-2, with 7 bases matching TRBD1. The germline gives CDR1 SGHTA, CDR2 FQGNSA. V was pared by 6 bases and J by 4 bases, with 5 bases of the junction left unmatched. The CDR3 length is 13 residues. The CDR3 loop reads CASSSTGIYGYTF. As DNA, the CDR3 is TGTGCCAGCAGTTCGACAGGGATCTATGGCTACACCTTC. Together with reference TRBV7-2 and TRBJ1-2, the CDR3 gives the full variable domain: GAGVSQSPSNKVTEKGKDVELRCDPISGHTALYWYRQSLGQGLEFLIYFQGNSAPDKSGLPSDRFSAERTGGSVSTLTIQRTQQEDSAVYLCASSSTGIYGYTFGSGTRLTVV.

The chain couples TRBV29-1 to TRBJ2-3; 10 positions match TRBD1. From germline, CDR1 is SQVTM and CDR2 ANQGSEA. Trimming at V came to 1 base and at J to 4 bases, leaving 11 bases not matched to a gene. The CDR3 length is 17 residues. The DNA for the CDR3 is TGCAGCGTTGAAGCACTACGGACAGGGGGTTCCGCAGATACGCAGTATTTT. Translation: CSVEALRTGGSADTQYF.

V gene TRBV5-1 combines with J gene TRBJ2-1; D may be TRBD2 (5 bases). The V end was cut by 2 bases, the J end by 3 bases, with 12 bases between. Germline V CDR1 and CDR2: SGHRS, YFSETQ. The CDR3 loop spans 15 amino acids. CDR3 coding DNA: TGCGCCAGCAGCTTTGCGGACTGGAGCTACAATGAGCAGTTCTTC. It yields the protein CASSFADWSYNEQFF.

Only a few counts were recorded for this clone. The chain joins TRBV19 to TRBJ1-3; the D is unclear. V was shortened by 6 bases and J by 0 bases, with 15 bases between the two germline ends. Germline assignment: CDR1 LNHDA and CDR2 SQIVND (reference sequence). The CDR3 is 16 amino acids. The CDR3 region is CASSLRGQDSGNTIYF. The CDR3 DNA sequence: TGTGCCAGTAGCCTTCGAGGGCAGGACTCTGGAAACACCATATATTTT.

In its sample, this clone was seen once. The chain carries TRBV7-9 and TRBJ1-1; D possibly corresponds to TRBD1 (5 bases). The CDR3 is made up of 15 amino acids. Germline V gene data show CDR1 as SEHNR and CDR2 as FQNEAQ (reference sequence). V lost 2 bases and J 9 bases, leaving 19 bases between the germline ends. The CDR3 nucleotides are TGTGCCAGCAGCTTAACTCCGGCAGGGATAGTGAAAGCTTTCTTT. It specifies CASSLTPAGIVKAFF.

This clone was seen only once. The rearrangement uses TRBV25-1 and TRBJ2-1, with D unresolved. The CDR3 extends over 11 amino acids. In germline, CDR1 is MGHDK, CDR2 SYGVNS. Trimming removed 2 bases from V and 7 bases from J, with 3 bases in between. CDR3 sequence reads: CASSEANEQFF. The CDR3 DNA follows: TGTGCCAGCAGTGAAGCGAATGAGCAGTTCTTC.

The rearrangement joins TRBV29-1 to TRBJ2-2; 11 bases line up with TRBD2. Germline V CDR1 and CDR2: SQVTM, ANQGSEA. J lost 2 bases, V lost 6 bases, and 2 bases had no gene match. The length of the CDR3 is 14 residues. The CDR3 DNA is TGCAGCGTCCGACTAGCGGGAAACACCGGGGAGCTGTTTTTT. Protein: CSVRLAGNTGELFF.

The rearrangement joins TRBV7-6 to TRBJ2-7; a possible D gene is TRBD1 (6 bases). Deletions cut 5 bases from V and 2 bases from J, with 16 bases between. CDR1 is SGHVS and CDR2 is FNYEAQ in the germline V gene. This CDR3 has 15 residues. The CDR3: CASSAQQGSPYEQYF. In DNA form, the CDR3 reads TGTGCCAGCAGCGCCCAACAGGGATCCCCCTACGAGCAGTACTTC.

CDR3 nucleotides: TGTGCCAGTAGCACTCGGACAGGGCTTAATTCACCCCTCCACTTT. Encoded protein: CASSTRTGLNSPLHF. This rearrangement joins TRBV19 to TRBJ1-6; TRBD1 matches at 8 bases. Germline V gene sequence: CDR1 LNHDA, CDR2 SQIVND (reference sequence). The CDR3 consists of 15 residues. V shed 6 bases, J shed 6 bases, and the junction held 7 bases outside the gene matches.

The V gene is TRBV4-3, the J gene TRBJ2-2; 8 nucleotides match TRBD2. Germline V gives CDR1 LGHNA, CDR2 YSLEER. CDR3 size: 17 residues. V was pared by 0 bases and J by 6 bases, with 9 bases of the junction left unmatched. Written as DNA, the CDR3 is TGCGCCAGCAGCCAAGATGTGAGCGGGAGCCGTGCCGGGGAGCTGTTTTTT. Protein sequence: CASSQDVSGSRAGELFF.

The chain carries TRBV2 and TRBJ1-2; D gene ambiguous. Trimming took 2 bases from V and 0 from J, leaving 10 bases between them. CDR1 and CDR2 from the germline V gene are SNHLY and FYNNEI. This CDR3 has 15 amino acids. CDR3 nucleotide sequence: TGTGCCAGCAGTGAAATCGGGAGATCTAACTATGGCTACACCTTC. This sequence encodes CASSEIGRSNYGYTF.

The chain links TRBV7-2 to TRBJ2-1; 8 bases agree with TRBD2. Germline V gives CDR1 SGHTA, CDR2 FQGNSA. The CDR3 consists of 16 residues. V gave up 4 bases and J gave up 8 bases; unmatched junction bases: 13. CDR3: CASSSRGLAVSYEQFF. As DNA, the CDR3 is TGTGCCAGCAGCTCTAGAGGACTAGCTGTGTCGTATGAGCAGTTCTTC.

This chain links TRBV5-1 with TRBJ2-5, with 7 bases lining up with TRBD1. CDR3 length equals 13 residues. CDR1 is SGHRS, CDR2 YFSETQ, per germline. V shed 3 bases, J shed 4 bases, and the junction held 3 bases outside the gene matches. CDR3 residues: CASSSDRVETQYF. The CDR3 DNA reads TGCGCCAGCAGCTCCGACAGGGTAGAGACCCAGTACTTC. The complete variable domain, with remaining parts taken from reference TRBV5-1 and TRBJ2-5, reads KAGVTQTPRYLIKTRGQQVTLSCSPISGHRSVSWYQQTPGQGLQFLFEYFSETQRNKGNFPGRFSGRQFSNSRSEMNVSTLELGDSALYLCASSSDRVETQYFGPGTRLLVL.

This rearrangement joins TRBV14 to TRBJ1-1; 9 bases agree with TRBD1. The CDR3 sequence is 13 residues long. With 4 bases clipped from V and 4 bases from J, the junction kept 1 base outside the gene matches. CDR1 is SGHDN, CDR2 FVKESK, per germline. CDR3 nucleotide sequence: TGTGCCAGCAGCCGGGACAGGGTCACTGAAGCTTTCTTT. It translates to CASSRDRVTEAFF.

The chain carries TRBV28 and TRBJ2-2, with 10 bases fitting TRBD2. Germline V gene sequence: CDR1 MDHEN, CDR2 SYDVKM. J was trimmed by 6 bases and V by 7 bases; bases with no gene match: 8. This CDR3 contains 15 residues. CDR3 sequence reads: CASNILAGEPGELFF. The CDR3 region has the DNA TGTGCCAGCAACATTCTAGCGGGAGAACCCGGGGAGCTGTTTTTT.

The chain uses TRBV2 and TRBJ1-1; the match to TRBD1 covers 7 bases. V shed 10 bases and J 5 bases; nucleotides not matched to a gene: 10. The V gene's germline CDR1 is SNHLY and CDR2 FYNNEI. This CDR3 is built from 13 residues. CDR3 residues: CATVAGGWTEAFF. DNA for the CDR3: TGTGCCACGGTGGCAGGGGGTTGGACTGAAGCTTTCTTT.

V usage is TRBV28 and J usage is TRBJ2-1; D gene uncertain. V shed 6 bases and J shed 9 bases, with 12 bases lying between them. CDR1 MDHEN and CDR2 SYDVKM come from the germline V gene. This CDR3 is 12 amino acids long. The CDR3 spells CASRESGLEQFF. CDR3 coding DNA: TGTGCCAGCAGAGAAAGTGGGCTTGAGCAGTTCTTC.

The chain carries TRBV6-6 and TRBJ1-1; maybe TRBD1 (6 bases). The CDR3 sequence is 12 residues long. Trimming took off 7 bases at V and 11 bases at J, with 17 bases between the two ends. Germline-derived CDR1 and CDR2 are MNHNY and SVGAGI (reference sequence). The CDR3 sequence: CASTPSGGAAFF. The CDR3 nucleotides are TGTGCCAGCACACCCAGCGGGGGGGCGGCTTTCTTT.

The chain uses TRBV6-1 and TRBJ2-3, with D perhaps matching TRBD2 (6 bases). Germline V lookup: CDR1 MNHNS, CDR2 SASEGT. Trimming pared 7 bases from V and 4 bases from J, leaving 15 bases between. The CDR3 extends over 14 amino acids. Here the CDR3 DNA reads TGTGCCAGCACCGACGGGAGACCCCCAGATACGCAGTATTTT. This gives the protein CASTDGRPPDTQYF.

In this sample, this clone turned up a few times. V is TRBV5-4 and J is TRBJ2-1; 12 bases map to TRBD2. The CDR3 length is 16 residues. CDR1 and CDR2 from the germline V gene are SGHNT and YYREEE (reference sequence). V lost 4 bases, J lost 9 bases, and 11 bases stayed unmatched. The CDR3 nucleotides read TGTGCCAGCAGCAGCCCCACTAGCGGGAGGCAGGGTGAGCAGTTCTTC. The encoded protein is CASSSPTSGRQGEQFF.